Presented here are 7 T cell receptor beta chains from one specimen sequenced in a study of T cell responses to AZD1222 COVID-19 vaccine. The table came from immunoSEQ multiplex PCR; TCRdb's copy has only in-frame clones and leaves some out. The sample shows about 140,000 clones, more than 85% of them seen only once. The specimen was peripheral blood, collected on day 0 of AZD1222 vaccination. The receptor set was obtained from an adult in good health.

This clone has just a few counts. V usage is TRBV7-3 and J usage is TRBJ1-1; 8 bases fit TRBD1. The CDR3 totals 16 residues. V lost 5 bases, J lost 1 base, and 9 bases stayed unmatched. Germline CDR1 and CDR2: SGHTA and FQGTGA. The DNA of the CDR3 is TGTGCCAGCAGCCCCCAGGGTGACAGGGGGAACACTGAAGCTTTCTTT. This translates into CASSPQGDRGNTEAFF.

The chain carries TRBV28 and TRBJ2-4; either TRBD1 or TRBD2 may fit D (5 bases each). Germline lookup yields CDR1 MDHEN and CDR2 SYDVKM. Trimming took off 8 bases at V and 3 bases at J, with 20 bases between the two ends. This CDR3 has 16 amino acids. CDR3 in DNA: TGTGCCAGCGTTCACGGGGTGGGTAGGGGCAAAAACATTCAGTACTTC. Residues: CASVHGVGRGKNIQYF.

The chain recombines TRBV7-2 with TRBJ2-7; unclear D gene. Trimming took 4 bases from V and 4 from J, leaving 11 bases between them. The CDR3 contains 13 residues. Germline V gene data show CDR1 as SGHTA and CDR2 as FQGNSA. CDR3 nucleotide sequence: TGTGCCAGCAGCTGGTCATTAGCATACGAGCAGTACTTC. It codes for CASSWSLAYEQYF.

The CDR3 region has the DNA TGTGCCAGCAGTTTGGAGGGGTTAGGAGCTTTCTTT. It codes for CASSLEGLGAFF. The rearrangement uses TRBV12-3 or TRBV12-4 and TRBJ1-1, with a weak D call TRBD1 (5 bases). The CDR3 contains 12 residues. V lost 3 bases to trimming and J lost 10 bases, with 12 bases between them.

J is TRBJ2-2 and V is TRBV27, with D possibly TRBD2 on 6 matching bases. CDR3 length: 14 residues. Trimming removed 3 bases from V and 4 bases from J, with 9 bases in between. CDR1 and CDR2 (germline): MNHEY, SMNVEV (reference sequence). The CDR3 protein is CASSLGGFTGELFF. CDR3 DNA: TGTGCCAGCAGTTTGGGGGGTTTCACCGGGGAGCTGTTTTTT.

This clone was seen only once. This chain uses TRBV19 with TRBJ1-2, with D unclear. Between the trimmed V and J ends, which lost 4 bases and 6 bases, there was a span of 12 bases. The CDR3 spans 13 residues. Per the germline V gene, CDR1 is LNHDA and CDR2 is SQIVND (reference sequence). The CDR3 spells CASSNRGTHGYTF. The CDR3 bases are TGTGCCAGTAGTAATCGGGGAACCCATGGCTACACCTTC.

The genes are TRBV6-2 or TRBV6-3 and TRBJ1-4; possibly TRBD1 for D (5 bases). Germline loops: CDR1 MNHEY, CDR2 SVGEGT. Trimming shortened V by 4 bases and J by 6 bases, and 12 bases separated the two germline ends. There are 14 residues in the CDR3. The chain's CDR3 is CASSLTVEYEKLFF. In DNA, the CDR3 is TGTGCCAGCAGTTTGACAGTGGAGTATGAAAAACTGTTTTTT.